These T cell receptor beta chains were read from a single sample in a study of immune characterization of retroperitoneal liposarcoma. MiXCR, run by TCRdb on the PCR reads, gives a single entry per CDR3 protein. Here the sample spans roughly 9,300 distinct CDR3 sequences, roughly 26% being singletons. The material sequenced was blood. The source of these receptors is a male donor with retroperitoneal liposarcoma. Both conserved end residues are part of each CDR3. The order of the fields is clone size, V gene, J gene, D gene, CDR3 protein, CDR3 DNA. The D gene is left open where the match is weak. The size of a clone is reported for some rows only, either as once, few or many, or as a class for expanded clones.

clone size: many
V gene: TRBV10-3
J gene: TRBJ2-1
D gene: NA
CDR3 protein: CAISPRTQGSYNEQFF
CDR3 DNA: TGTGCCATCAGCCCCAGGACCCAGGGCTCCTACAATGAGCAGTTCTTC

clone size: NA
V gene: TRBV6-1
J gene: TRBJ2-7
D gene: TRBD1
CDR3 protein: CASSEEEQGVGALYEQYF
CDR3 DNA: TGTGCCAGCAGTGAAGAGGAACAGGGGGTTGGGGCACTCTACGAGCAGTACTTC

clone size: NA
V gene: TRBV6-1
J gene: TRBJ1-5
D gene: NA
CDR3 protein: CATDSDYSNQPQHF
CDR3 DNA: TGTGCCACGGACAGCGATTATAGCAATCAGCCCCAGCATTTT

clone size: many
V gene: TRBV6-6
J gene: TRBJ2-5
D gene: NA
CDR3 protein: CASSYSMAETQYF
CDR3 DNA: TGTGCCAGCAGTTACTCGATGGCGGAGACCCAGTACTTC

clone size: NA
V gene: TRBV12-3/TRBV12-4
J gene: TRBJ2-2
D gene: TRBD2
CDR3 protein: CASRTSGKTTGELFF
CDR3 DNA: TGTGCCAGCAGGACTAGCGGGAAAACCACCGGGGAGCTGTTTTTT

clone size: medium-sized
V gene: TRBV12-3/TRBV12-4
J gene: TRBJ1-1
D gene: TRBD1
CDR3 protein: CASSPGTGEAFF
CDR3 DNA: TGTGCCAGCAGTCCAGGGACAGGTGAAGCTTTCTTT

clone size: once
V gene: TRBV20-1
J gene: TRBJ2-2
D gene: TRBD1
CDR3 protein: CSAADRSGRNTGELFF
CDR3 DNA: TGCAGTGCTGCGGACAGGAGTGGTAGGAACACCGGGGAGCTGTTTTTT

clone size: once
V gene: TRBV6-1
J gene: TRBJ2-7
D gene: TRBD1
CDR3 protein: CASSGRQGLPYNEQYF
CDR3 DNA: TGTGCCAGCAGTGGTAGACAGGGGTTGCCCTACAATGAGCAGTACTTC

clone size: many
V gene: TRBV6-1
J gene: TRBJ2-6
D gene: NA
CDR3 protein: CASTPDLSGANVLTF
CDR3 DNA: TGTGCCAGCACCCCCGACCTATCTGGGGCCAACGTCCTGACTTTC

clone size: large
V gene: TRBV6-1
J gene: TRBJ2-6
D gene: NA
CDR3 protein: CASSEDSSGANVLTF
CDR3 DNA: TGTGCCAGCAGTGAGGACAGCTCTGGGGCCAACGTCCTGACTTTC

clone size: NA
V gene: TRBV7-8
J gene: TRBJ2-7
D gene: TRBD1
CDR3 protein: CASSSGTGGTSYEQYF
CDR3 DNA: TGTGCCAGCAGCTCCGGGACAGGGGGAACCTCGTACGAGCAGTACTTC

clone size: NA
V gene: TRBV6-1
J gene: TRBJ2-2
D gene: NA
CDR3 protein: CASSEGGKITGELFF
CDR3 DNA: TGTGCCAGCAGTGAAGGTGGCAAAATCACCGGGGAGCTGTTTTTT

clone size: medium-sized
V gene: TRBV6-1
J gene: TRBJ2-5
D gene: TRBD2
CDR3 protein: CASSLTVAGGQETQYF
CDR3 DNA: TGTGCCAGCAGTTTGACCGTAGCGGGGGGACAAGAGACCCAGTACTTC

clone size: many
V gene: TRBV10-2
J gene: TRBJ1-1
D gene: NA
CDR3 protein: CASSVGEAEAFF
CDR3 DNA: TGCGCCAGCAGTGTGGGGGAGGCTGAAGCTTTCTTT

clone size: many
V gene: TRBV6-6
J gene: TRBJ2-1
D gene: TRBD1
CDR3 protein: CASSLGQGVSNEQFF
CDR3 DNA: TGTGCCAGCAGCCTCGGACAGGGCGTTAGCAATGAGCAGTTCTTC

clone size: NA
V gene: TRBV11-3
J gene: TRBJ2-7
D gene: NA
CDR3 protein: CASSYFEGEQYF
CDR3 DNA: TGTGCCAGCAGCTATTTTGAAGGCGAGCAGTACTTC